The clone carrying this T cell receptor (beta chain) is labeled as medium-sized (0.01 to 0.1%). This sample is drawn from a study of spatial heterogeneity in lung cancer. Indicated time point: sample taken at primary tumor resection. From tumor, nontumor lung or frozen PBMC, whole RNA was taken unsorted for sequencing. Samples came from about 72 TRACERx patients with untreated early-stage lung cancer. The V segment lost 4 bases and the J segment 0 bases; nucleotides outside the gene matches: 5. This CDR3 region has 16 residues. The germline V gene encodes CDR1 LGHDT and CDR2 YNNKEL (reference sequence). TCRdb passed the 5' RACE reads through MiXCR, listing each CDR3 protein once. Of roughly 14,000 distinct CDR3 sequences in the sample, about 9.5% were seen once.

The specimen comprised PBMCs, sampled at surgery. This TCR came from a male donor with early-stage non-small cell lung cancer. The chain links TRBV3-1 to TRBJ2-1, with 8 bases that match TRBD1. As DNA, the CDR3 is TGTGCCAGCAGCCCCAGGGGGCTAAGCTCCTACAATGAGCAGTTCTTC. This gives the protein CASSPRGLSSYNEQFF.